This TCR beta chain was found in a study of cytomegalovirus exposure and HLA in healthy donors. Notes on this clone: Its antigen is undetermined.

The CDR3 length is 13 residues. Trimming took off 6 bases at V and 7 bases at J, with 15 bases between the two ends. The V gene's germline CDR1 is ENHRY and CDR2 SYGVKD. Amplification used 60 Vbeta primers and 13 Jbeta primers. In the study's own analysis: About 10 million shared chains were among around 80 million unique TCR beta chains counted in a later analysis. Repertoires were generated with immunoSEQ multiplex PCR, while TCRdb's copy carries only in-frame clones and drops some. V, J and clone size derive from that table, while D and trimming were established from the DNA sequence. The listing records tens of thousands of clones. General study results and limits: A later analysis reportedly found that, within productive TCRs, an Asian-associated ancestry cluster had fewer N-insertions than the mean observed across the approximately 670 donors. Beyond CMV serostatus, there was no information to go on about immune exposure.

The clonotype originates from a woman between 25 and 40 years old in good health and CMV-seronegative. Source material: PBMCs. This sequence joins TRBV10-3 and TRBJ1-2; a weak D match, TRBD1 (6 bases). DNA for the CDR3: TGTGCCATCAGACAGGGAGTTATAGGTGGCTACACCTTC. Translating it yields CAIRQGVIGGYTF.